This record looks at one T cell receptor (beta chain) sequence and its context. Its recognized antigen is unknown. No much larger clonotype is one base removed from it; base qualities were not supplied. This sample includes further DNA sequences coding for the same CDR3. Cut back by 6 bases and 1 base, the V and J ends lie 9 bases apart. The CDR3, cysteine through phenylalanine, is 13 amino acids long. Only the CDR3 part of the read is kept: 39 bases, read in frame from the first base. Via the germline V gene (reference sequence), CDR1 is LGHDT and CDR2 YNNKEL. In the prospective study, participants were about 18 to 100 years old, resided in about 25 geographic areas of the United States, and were enrolled through a virtual design. In the prospective study, participants were assigned to cohorts based on the clinical history participants reported in a screening survey and a study questionnaire. Exposed participants were defined as having been in contact with someone with a PCR-confirmed or clinician-diagnosed COVID-19 case within 2 weeks of study entry. In the prospective study, mobile phlebotomists collected whole blood, serum and a nasopharyngeal or oropharyngeal swab from each participant. Over a roughly two-month period, participants in the prospective study had the option of providing additional blood draws and questionnaires. Before DNA extraction, blood samples from the prospective study were shipped at room temperature or frozen.

These data originate in a study of blood T cell repertoires in COVID-19 (TCRdb year 2020). Concerning the study at large: Samples from collaborators originated in the United States, Italy and Spain and spanned both the acute and convalescent phases of COVID-19. The repertoires were released in a freely available public database meant as a resource for research on the immune response to SARS-CoV-2. Samples were obtained from the ongoing ImmuneRACE study (first 160 participants) and from 1,254 subjects provided by 6 global collaborators. The material from the prospective study consisted of cDNA or gDNA derived from T cells, B-cell-depleted T cells, or PBMCs. Sample metadata almost always included a de-identified subject ID, COVID-19 status, age in years and sex. Deeply sampled blood TCRbeta repertoires from subjects exposed to, actively infected with, or recovered from COVID-19 were included in the dataset. Where available, HLA class I and class II types were obtained from metadata supplied by the sample provider rather than from assay-based typing. Beyond this particular receptor, the publication reports: The quantity of clinical and demographic metadata differed by source and by participant and was supplied without curation.

TCRbeta CDR3 regions were amplified from genomic DNA by means of the immunoSEQ Assay, a bias-controlled multiplex PCR. In the original analysis: The number of nucleated cells in each sample was estimated by amplification of reference gene primers within the assay. To quantify the absolute abundance of each unique TCRbeta CDR3 rearrangement, sequence reads were collapsed and filtered. Productive Simpson clonality was computed per sample as the square root of Simpson's diversity index over productive rearrangements. This is the immuneACCESS table as TCRdb keeps it, with only in-frame sequences that have V and J called. A part of the clones is gone; compared with another copy, unresolved V genes explain less than half, and the rest is unexplained. The DNA gave D and trimming, while V, J and clone size come from that table. Recorded for this sample are roughly 320,000 clones; 90% of them occurred a single time. Of the sample, around 3.9% is held by the ten largest clones.

The chain is encoded by TRBV3-1 (or the pseudogene TRBV3-2) joined to TRBJ1-1; too little of a D gene remains to name it. The sequence came from a young woman who had been exposed to COVID-19. The source material was PBMCs or T cells enriched from blood (not recorded which). The CDR3 corresponds to CASSLTGNTEAFF. In nucleotide form, the sequence is TGTGCCAGCAGTTTAACGGGGAACACTGAAGCTTTCTTT.